The 15 T cell receptor beta chains below were found in one sample sequenced in a study of blood T cells in healthy people across ages. Then a second PCR, running roughly 7 to 11 cycles, was carried out with a sample-barcoded 5' primer and a J-beta primer mix. TCRdb reprocessed the 5' RACE reads with MiXCR, giving one entry per CDR3 protein. Here the sample spans under 800,000 distinct CDR3 sequences, roughly two fifths being singletons. Sequenced sample: blood. The source is a woman in her fifties or sixties in good health.

This clonotype occurred many times. This chain uses TRBV7-2 with TRBJ2-5, with 7 bases that match TRBD2. V shed 5 bases and J 4 bases; nucleotides not matched to a gene: 10. Germline CDR1 and CDR2: SGHTA and FQGNSA. The CDR3 covers 15 residues. The CDR3 here is CASSPWTSLLETQYF. For the CDR3, the DNA is TGTGCCAGCAGCCCTTGGACTAGTTTACTAGAGACCCAGTACTTC.

This clonotype was seen a handful of times. This chain uses TRBV20-1 with TRBJ2-1, with TRBD2 matching 8 bases. The CDR3 consists of 15 residues. Germline lookup yields CDR1 DFQATT and CDR2 SNEGSKA (reference sequence). Trimming cost V 5 bases and J 2 bases; bases outside gene matches: 8. The CDR3 DNA reads as TGCAGTGCTCCCTTAGCGGGAATTACCTACAATGAGCAGTTCTTC. It translates to CSAPLAGITYNEQFF.

The chain combines TRBV5-1 with TRBJ2-1; 8 bases align to TRBD1. V shed 4 bases, J shed 3 bases, and the junction held 3 bases outside the gene matches. CDR3 size: 14 residues. CDR1 is SGHRS and CDR2 is YFSETQ in the germline V gene. The CDR3 reads CASSRQGNYNEQFF. In nucleotides, the CDR3 is TGCGCCAGCAGCCGACAGGGGAACTACAATGAGCAGTTCTTC. Supplemented by reference TRBV5-1 and TRBJ2-1, the full variable domain reads KAGVTQTPRYLIKTRGQQVTLSCSPISGHRSVSWYQQTPGQGLQFLFEYFSETQRNKGNFPGRFSGRQFSNSRSEMNVSTLELGDSALYLCASSRQGNYNEQFFGPGTRLTVL.

CDR3 DNA: TGTGCCATCAGTGAGTCATTGGCGACGGGCTCCTACGAGCAGTACTTC. Protein product: CAISESLATGSYEQYF. This chain connects TRBV10-3 to TRBJ2-7, with unresolved D. Germline lookup yields CDR1 ENHRY and CDR2 SYGVKD. Deletions cut 0 bases from V and 0 bases from J, with 12 bases between. This CDR3 region has 16 residues.

A few counts support this clonotype. The chain uses TRBV7-3 and TRBJ2-5; TRBD2 aligns across 14 bases. In germline, CDR1 is SGHTA, CDR2 FQGTGA. V lost 5 bases to trimming and J lost 3 bases; unmatched junction nucleotides: 5. The CDR3 runs 16 residues. CDR3 amino acids: CASSPRTSGGKETQYF. DNA for the CDR3: TGTGCCAGCAGCCCGAGGACTAGCGGGGGGAAAGAGACCCAGTACTTC.

This clonotype turned up a few times. The chain has TRBV6-5 and TRBJ2-6; D unclear. Germline V gene lookup returns CDR1 MNHEY and CDR2 SVGAGI. The CDR3 spans 11 residues. V shed 8 bases and J shed 6 bases, with 5 bases lying between them. The CDR3 reads CASRTANVLTF. The CDR3 DNA reads TGTGCCAGCCGGACGGCCAACGTCCTGACTTTC.

This clonotype showed up just a few times. The chain uses TRBV12-3 or TRBV12-4 and TRBJ1-2; D gene ambiguous. V was trimmed by 1 base and J by 4 bases, leaving 4 bases between them. CDR3 size: 12 residues. CDR3 DNA sequence: TGTGCCAGCAGTTTAGGGCTCTATGGCTACACCTTC. Amino acid sequence: CASSLGLYGYTF.

V usage is TRBV6-2 or TRBV6-3 and J usage is TRBJ2-5; 9 bases agree with TRBD1. Germline V gene data show CDR1 as MNHEY and CDR2 as SVGEGT. The trim removed 2 bases at V and 3 bases at J, leaving 7 bases unmatched. This CDR3 is 16 amino acids long. As DNA, the CDR3 is TGTGCCAGCAGTTACGTGGCGACAGGGGGGAAAGAGACCCAGTACTTC. This codes for CASSYVATGGKETQYF.

This clonotype was seen only a few times. The rearrangement uses TRBV5-1 and TRBJ2-6; 7 bases are shared with TRBD1. The CDR3 is 16 amino acids. Germline V gives CDR1 SGHRS, CDR2 YFSETQ. Losses at the gene ends were 0 bases for V and 10 bases for J; bases not matched to a gene: 10. The CDR3 DNA follows: TGCGCCAGCAGCTTGGGATCCACCGGGACAGCGAACGTCCTGACTTTC. It yields the protein CASSLGSTGTANVLTF.

The genes are TRBV12-5 and TRBJ2-7; D not resolved. This CDR3 is 11 amino acids long. Germline CDR1 reads LGHNT; CDR2 reads FRNRAP. V lost 6 bases and J 6 bases, leaving 9 bases between the germline ends. Here the CDR3 reads CASGARLEQYF. CDR3 sequence (DNA): TGTGCTAGTGGAGCTCGGCTCGAGCAGTACTTC. Full variable domain (rest looked up from reference TRBV12-5 and TRBJ2-7): DARVTQTPRHKVTEMGQEVTMRCQPILGHNTVFWYRQTMMQGLELLAYFRNRAPLDDSGMPKDRFSAEMPDATLATLKIQPSEPRDSAVYFCASGARLEQYFGPGTRLTVT.

In its sample, this clonotype was seen many times. The chain links TRBV9 to TRBJ1-5, with TRBD1 identical over 8 bases. With V trimmed by 3 bases and J by 3 bases, 5 bases remained unmatched. Germline V gene lookup returns CDR1 SGDLS and CDR2 YYNGEE. The CDR3 runs 15 residues. CDR3 amino acids: CASSAQGQVNQPQHF. The CDR3 nucleotides are TGTGCCAGCAGCGCTCAGGGACAGGTCAATCAGCCCCAGCATTTT. The full variable domain, rest sourced from reference TRBV9 and TRBJ1-5, is DSGVTQTPKHLITATGQRVTLRCSPRSGDLSVYWYQQSLDQGLQFLIQYYNGEERAKGNILERFSAQQFPDLHSELNLSSLELGDSALYFCASSAQGQVNQPQHFGDGTRLSIL.

This clonotype was picked up many times. The junction departs from the called germline gene at one end, perhaps through a read error. CDR3 in amino acids: CASSQTTSGGTDTQYF. The CDR3 nucleotides read TGCGCCAGCAGCCAAACTACTAGCGGGGGCACAGATACGCAGTATTTT. V usage is TRBV3-1 and J usage is TRBJ2-3; 10 bases align to TRBD2. CDR3 length equals 16 residues. The germline V gene encodes CDR1 LGHDT and CDR2 YNNKEL (reference sequence).

The chain links TRBV5-1 to TRBJ2-1, with D uncertain. Germline CDR1 and CDR2: SGHRS and YFSETQ. V was trimmed by 0 bases and J by 4 bases, leaving 8 bases between them. This CDR3 is 14 amino acids long. The CDR3 loop is CASSLGALYNEQFF. In DNA, the CDR3 is TGCGCCAGCAGCTTGGGGGCCCTATACAATGAGCAGTTCTTC.

In its sample, this clonotype was seen a few times. The chain combines TRBV28 with TRBJ2-3; TRBD2 matches at 8 bases. The CDR3 runs to 15 residues. The V gene's germline CDR1 is MDHEN and CDR2 SYDVKM. Unmatched junction bases numbered 6, after V lost 7 bases and J lost 0 bases. CDR3 residues: CASIRGGTSTDTQYF. In DNA, the CDR3 is TGTGCCAGCATTCGGGGGGGAACTAGCACAGATACGCAGTATTTT.

The chain joins TRBV19 to TRBJ2-1; 7 nucleotides align to TRBD2. With V trimmed by 5 bases and J by 7 bases, 11 bases remained unmatched. CDR1 and CDR2 from the germline V gene are LNHDA and SQIVND (reference sequence). CDR3 length: 15 residues. CDR3 residues: CASSPSGGFGNEQFF. The CDR3 DNA follows: TGTGCCAGTAGTCCTTCCGGGGGGTTTGGTAATGAGCAGTTCTTC.